This T cell receptor beta chain was found in a study of blood T cell repertoires in COVID-19 (dated by TCRdb to about 2020). Broadly, across the study: Samples from collaborators originated in the United States, Italy and Spain and spanned both the acute and convalescent phases of COVID-19. The material from the prospective study consisted of cDNA or gDNA derived from T cells, B-cell-depleted T cells, or PBMCs. Subjects who had been exposed to COVID-19, were actively infected with it, or had recovered from it provided the deeply sampled blood TCRbeta repertoires that made up the dataset. Nearly every sample came with metadata listing a de-identified subject ID, COVID-19 status, age in years and sex. The repertoires were made available in a free public database intended to serve as a resource for research on the immune response to SARS-CoV-2. The samples were drawn from the first 160 participants of the ongoing ImmuneRACE study and from about 1,200 subjects provided by 6 global collaborators. Where HLA class I and class II types were available, the types were taken from metadata supplied by the sample provider, not from assay-based typing.

Note on this clone: Its antigen remains undetermined. No per-base quality is available; no much larger clone lies one base away.

The research as a whole found: The amount of clinical and demographic metadata varied by source and participant and was provided uncurated.

TCRbeta CDR3 regions were amplified from genomic DNA using the immunoSEQ Assay, a bias-controlled multiplex PCR. Per the source publication's procedure: The number of nucleated cells in each sample was estimated by amplification of reference gene primers within the assay. To quantify the absolute abundance of each unique TCRbeta CDR3 rearrangement, sequence reads were collapsed and filtered. For each sample, productive Simpson clonality was calculated by taking the square root of Simpson's diversity index across productive rearrangements. The immuneACCESS repertoire file appears here via TCRdb, limited to in-frame rearrangements. These files lack a portion of the clones; in checked studies, under half of the deficit traces to unresolved V genes, and the cause of the others is not known. V, J and clone size are those of that table, while D and trimming were read from the DNA. This sample holds about 300,000 clones; nearly 90% were observed only once. The biggest ten clones account for 1.5% to 2% of the sample.

In Seattle, one collaborating source enrolled patients while the infection was active and tracked those patients longitudinally over the course of disease. Collaborating institutions collected whole blood in K2EDTA tubes following their own protocols. For TCRbeta analysis, collaborators shipped samples in one of three forms: frozen whole blood, isolated PBMCs, or DNA extracted from either of those sample types. From the cysteine through the phenylalanine, the CDR3 covers 19 amino acids. Of all the DNA, just the CDR3 is kept, 57 bases in frame from base 1. V loses 2 bases, J loses 6 bases, and the germline ends lie 26 bases apart. The germline V gene provides CDR1 SGHNT and CDR2 YENEEA.

The sample taken for sequencing was peripheral blood. The chain employs TRBV11-3 and TRBJ2-1; possibly the D gene is TRBD2, per 7 matching bases. The TCR originated in a woman in her 30s with COVID-19, enrolled during active disease. The CDR3 loop reads CASSLYLGIGGPGSNEQFF. The DNA reads TGTGCCAGCAGCTTATATTTGGGGATCGGGGGGCCTGGTTCCAATGAGCAGTTCTTC.